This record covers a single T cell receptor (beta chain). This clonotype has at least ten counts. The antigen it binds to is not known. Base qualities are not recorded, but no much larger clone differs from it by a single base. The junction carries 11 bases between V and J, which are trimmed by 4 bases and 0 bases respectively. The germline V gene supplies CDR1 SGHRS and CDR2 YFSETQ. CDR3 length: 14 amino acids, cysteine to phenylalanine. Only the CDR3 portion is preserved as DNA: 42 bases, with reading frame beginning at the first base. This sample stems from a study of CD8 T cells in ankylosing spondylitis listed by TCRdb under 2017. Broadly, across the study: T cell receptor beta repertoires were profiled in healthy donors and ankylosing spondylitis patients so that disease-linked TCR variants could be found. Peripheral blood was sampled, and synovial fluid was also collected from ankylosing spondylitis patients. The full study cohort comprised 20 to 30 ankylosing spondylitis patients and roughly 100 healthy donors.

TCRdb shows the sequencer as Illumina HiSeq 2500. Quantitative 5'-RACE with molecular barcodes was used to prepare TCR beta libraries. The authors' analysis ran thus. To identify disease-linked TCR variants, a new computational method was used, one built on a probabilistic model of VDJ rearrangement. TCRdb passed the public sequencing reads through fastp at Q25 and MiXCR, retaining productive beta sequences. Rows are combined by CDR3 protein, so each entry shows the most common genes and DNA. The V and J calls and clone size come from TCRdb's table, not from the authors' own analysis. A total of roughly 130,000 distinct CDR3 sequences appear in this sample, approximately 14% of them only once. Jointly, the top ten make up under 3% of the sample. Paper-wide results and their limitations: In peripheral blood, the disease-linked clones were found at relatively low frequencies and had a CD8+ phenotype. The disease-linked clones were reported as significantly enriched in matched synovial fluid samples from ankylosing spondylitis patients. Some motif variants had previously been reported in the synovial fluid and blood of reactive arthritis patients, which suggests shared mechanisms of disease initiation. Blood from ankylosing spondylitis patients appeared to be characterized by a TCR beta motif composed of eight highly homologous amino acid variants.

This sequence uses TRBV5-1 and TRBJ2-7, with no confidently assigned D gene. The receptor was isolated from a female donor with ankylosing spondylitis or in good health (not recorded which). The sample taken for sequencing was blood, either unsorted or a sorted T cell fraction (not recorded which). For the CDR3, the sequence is CASSGSLSSYEQYF. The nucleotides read TGCGCCAGCAGCGGATCCTTGAGCTCCTACGAGCAGTACTTC.